These T cell receptor beta chains were read from a single sample in a study of blood T cell repertoires in COVID-19. Clones were read by immunoSEQ multiplex PCR, and TCRdb kept only the in-frame ones, dropping some. The repertoire holds 150,000 to 160,000 clones, around 91% seen once, with roughly 15% in the top ten. Material for sequencing was peripheral blood. These receptors were taken from a woman aged 40 to 50 with acute or convalescent COVID-19. Both conserved end residues are part of each CDR3. A D gene is named only where the DNA matches it firmly. Clone size is stated in some rows and not others, as once, few, many or a class when expanded.

DNA | CDR3 | size | J | D | V
TGCGCCAGCAGCTTGGGGGCAGAGCATGAAAAACTGTTTTTT | CASSLGAEHEKLFF | - | TRBJ1-4 | - | TRBV5-1
TGTGCCAGCAGTCCAGGACAGGGGGCAACGTACGAGCAGTACTTC | CASSPGQGATYEQYF | - | TRBJ2-7 | TRBD1 | TRBV28
TGCGCCAGCAGCTTGGTTGGGGCTAGCGGGCAAGAGACCCAGTACTTC | CASSLVGASGQETQYF | - | TRBJ2-5 | TRBD2 | TRBV5-1
TGTGCTTCAGGCACAGGGTTATCCTCACCCCTCCACTTT | CASGTGLSSPLHF | - | TRBJ1-6 | - | TRBV12-3/TRBV12-4
TGCGCCAGCAGCACGGGGGACAGGTCCTACAATGAGCAGTTCTTC | CASSTGDRSYNEQFF | once | TRBJ2-1 | TRBD1 | TRBV5-1
TGTGCCACCAGTCCCGGGACAGGGTATTCGGACTACGAGCAGTACTTC | CATSPGTGYSDYEQYF | - | TRBJ2-7 | TRBD1 | TRBV24-1
TGTGCAGGTAAAAGTAGACAGAACACTGAAGCTTTCTTT | CAGKSRQNTEAFF | - | TRBJ1-1 | - | TRBV30
TGTGCCAGCAGCGACCAGGCTGGTGAAAAACTGTTTTTT | CASSDQAGEKLFF | - | TRBJ1-4 | - | TRBV7-2
TGTGCCAGCAGCCCAGGGGGACGGACTGAAGCTTTCTTT | CASSPGGRTEAFF | - | TRBJ1-1 | TRBD1 | TRBV3-1/TRBV3-2
TGTGCCAGCAGTTTCCCCTACGGCGAGCAGTACTTC | CASSFPYGEQYF | - | TRBJ2-7 | - | TRBV27
TGTGCCAGCAGCAAGGACAGGAAGGACTACGAGCAGTACTTC | CASSKDRKDYEQYF | - | TRBJ2-7 | TRBD1 | TRBV5-4
TGTGCTAGTGGTTTGGTAGTGCAGGGTTCTGGAAACACCATATATTTT | CASGLVVQGSGNTIYF | - | TRBJ1-3 | - | TRBV12-5
TGTGCCAGCAGCTTAAGGCGGGGGTACTCCTACGAGCAGTACTTC | CASSLRRGYSYEQYF | once | TRBJ2-7 | TRBD2 | TRBV7-8
TGTGCCAGCAGTGGGTCGGGACTAGCTGAAAACTACGAGCAGTACTTC | CASSGSGLAENYEQYF | - | TRBJ2-7 | TRBD2 | TRBV2
TGTGCCAGCAGCCCTGGACTAGCTAGCACAGATACGCAGTATTTT | CASSPGLASTDTQYF | - | TRBJ2-3 | TRBD2 | TRBV7-3
TGTGCCAGCAGCCCCGGGGGGACAGGGTACAATGAGCAGTTCTTC | CASSPGGTGYNEQFF | once | TRBJ2-1 | TRBD1 | TRBV7-3
TGTGCCAGCAGCGTAGCCTCGGGAGTGAATGAGCAGTTCTTC | CASSVASGVNEQFF | - | TRBJ2-1 | - | TRBV9
TGTGCCAGCAGCAAAGATCCCCAGGGTGGGGACGGAGCGGGAGAGGGAGATACGCAGTATTTT | CASSKDPQGGDGAGEGDTQYF | - | TRBJ2-3 | - | TRBV21-1
TGTGCCAGCAGCGTAGGGGGGGAGGTCTATGGCTACACCTTC | CASSVGGEVYGYTF | - | TRBJ1-2 | - | TRBV9
TGTGCCAGTAGTATCTCCACTAGCGGGGATTGGAACTACGAGCAGTACTTC | CASSISTSGDWNYEQYF | - | TRBJ2-7 | TRBD2 | TRBV19
TGTGCCAGCAGCTTAGATCAGTGGCAGGGGTACACTGAAGCTTTCTTT | CASSLDQWQGYTEAFF | - | TRBJ1-1 | - | TRBV11-3
TGTGCCAGCAGCGCCCTAGCGGGAGGAACCCAGTACTTC | CASSALAGGTQYF | - | TRBJ2-5 | TRBD2 | TRBV2
TGTGCCAGTATCGCCCGGACGAGGGAGAACACTGAAGCTTTCTTT | CASIARTRENTEAFF | - | TRBJ1-1 | - | TRBV19
TGTGCCAGCAGCTTAGGGACAGGAGCTAACTATGGCTACACCTTC | CASSLGTGANYGYTF | - | TRBJ1-2 | TRBD1 | TRBV7-6
TGCGCCAGCAGCTTGGTGGGGTCCTCGGGGACAGATACGCAGTATTTT | CASSLVGSSGTDTQYF | - | TRBJ2-3 | - | TRBV5-1
TGTGCCAGCAGCCCTAGTCAAACCGGGGAGCTGTTTTTT | CASSPSQTGELFF | - | TRBJ2-2 | - | TRBV7-9
TGTGCCAGCAGCCGAGGATTAGCGACAGATACGCAGTATTTT | CASSRGLATDTQYF | - | TRBJ2-3 | - | TRBV4-2
TGTGCCAGCAGCTTAGGGGACAGGGGGACTCAGCCCCAGCATTTT | CASSLGDRGTQPQHF | - | TRBJ1-5 | TRBD1 | TRBV28
TGTGCCAGCAGCTTAGTTCCTAGACAGGTTGAAGCTTTCTTT | CASSLVPRQVEAFF | - | TRBJ1-1 | - | TRBV11-2
TGCGCCAGCCAGCTTCGACTAGCGGGAGATGGGAATGAGCAGTTCTTC | CASQLRLAGDGNEQFF | - | TRBJ2-1 | TRBD2 | TRBV10-2
TGTGCCAGCAGCCAAGCGGACAGGATCTACACCTTC | CASSQADRIYTF | - | TRBJ1-2 | TRBD1 | TRBV14
TGTGCCAGCAGCAAGAAGCGGGTGAGCCCTCTCGAGCAGTACTTC | CASSKKRVSPLEQYF | - | TRBJ2-7 | - | TRBV13
TGTGCCTGGAGTGTACCTGGGACAGGGGGCGCGAGCTATGGCTACACCTTC | CAWSVPGTGGASYGYTF | once | TRBJ1-2 | TRBD1 | TRBV30
TGTGCCAGCAGTTTCCAGGGGACAGGGATGGCAGATACGCAGTATTTT | CASSFQGTGMADTQYF | - | TRBJ2-3 | TRBD1 | TRBV27
TGTGCCATCAGCAAACAGGGGATGGGCGGGGAGCTGTTTTTT | CAISKQGMGGELFF | - | TRBJ2-2 | TRBD1 | TRBV10-3
TGTGCCAGCTCACCAAGGGTTGGGGCATCGGATGAGCAGTTCTTC | CASSPRVGASDEQFF | - | TRBJ2-1 | - | TRBV18
TGTGCCAGCAGCAATGGCCCTAGCGGGTATATCACAGATACGCAGTATTTT | CASSNGPSGYITDTQYF | few | TRBJ2-3 | - | TRBV21-1
TGTGCCAGCAAGAACGGGGGAATGGAGACCCAGTACTTC | CASKNGGMETQYF | - | TRBJ2-5 | - | TRBV28
TGTGCCAGCTTGTACTTCCGGGGGATCACCGGGGAGCTGTTTTTT | CASLYFRGITGELFF | - | TRBJ2-2 | - | TRBV6-6
TGCGCCAGCAGCTTGCCTTCAACACCTAGCGGGAGGCACTCTGGGGCCAACGTCCTGACTTTC | CASSLPSTPSGRHSGANVLTF | - | TRBJ2-6 | TRBD2 | TRBV5-1
TGTGCCAGCAGCTTTGGGCAGTCCGAAGAGACCCAGTACTTC | CASSFGQSEETQYF | - | TRBJ2-5 | - | TRBV5-4
TGTGCCAGCAGCTCACTAAAAGGACATACCTACGAGCAGTACTTC | CASSSLKGHTYEQYF | - | TRBJ2-7 | - | TRBV11-1
TGTGCCTGTCGACCGGGACAGGGGATCTACGAGCAGTACTTC | CACRPGQGIYEQYF | - | TRBJ2-7 | TRBD1 | TRBV27
TGTGCCATCAGTGAAGTGACAGGGCAATCACCCCTCCACTTT | CAISEVTGQSPLHF | - | TRBJ1-6 | TRBD1 | TRBV10-3
TGTGCCAGCAGCGCGATTAGCGGGAGGGGTTTCTACAATGAGCAGTTCTTC | CASSAISGRGFYNEQFF | once | TRBJ2-1 | TRBD2 | TRBV7-9
TGCGCCAGCAGCTTGGCCTTCTCCGGACAGGGATACAATGAGCAGTTCTTC | CASSLAFSGQGYNEQFF | - | TRBJ2-1 | TRBD1 | TRBV5-1
TGTGCCAGCAGCCCGGGGCTAGCGTTCACCGGGGAGCTGTTTTTT | CASSPGLAFTGELFF | once | TRBJ2-2 | - | TRBV3-1/TRBV3-2
TGTGCCAGTAACAACAATAGCAATCAGCCCCAGCATTTT | CASNNNSNQPQHF | - | TRBJ1-5 | - | TRBV2